This T cell receptor (beta chain) was recorded in a study of radiation and T cells in renal cell carcinoma. Time point denoted: blood 2 weeks post-SBRT. The treatment is: 15 Gy SBRT to primary tumor, nephrectomy 4 weeks later. This clone has only a few counts. The antigen is not known. Profiled with immunoSEQ multiplex PCR; TCRdb holds only in-frame clones, not every one. The profile shows more than 95,000 clones, 81% of them singletons. Whole-study results and caveats: In blood, top tumor clones expanded by 2 weeks, shrinking by 4.

The ends were cut back, 7 bases at V and 9 bases at J, with 10 bases in the middle. Germline-derived CDR1 and CDR2 are SQVTM and ANQGSEA. The CDR3 contains 10 residues. The sequence derives from a man in his forties or fifties with renal cell carcinoma. The sequenced sample was blood, obtained from a patient whose treatment included radiotherapy and nephrectomy. The chain combines TRBV29-1 with TRBJ2-1; possible D gene TRBD2, 5 bases. CDR3 loop: CSAQTTEQFF. CDR3 coding DNA: TGCAGCGCTCAGACTACTGAGCAGTTCTTC.